A single sample is the source of the 26 T cell receptor beta chains below, sequenced in a study of liver allograft versus peripheral blood T cells. Study details: Within transplanted livers, the T cell receptor repertoires were examined and compared against the repertoires present in the peripheral blood of liver transplant recipients.

TCRdb re-analysed the reads in MiXCR, keeping a single row per CDR3 protein. The profile covers some 9,100 distinct CDR3 sequences, with around 20% appearing a single time and roughly 1.2% taken by the ten largest. The receptors stem from a human patient who had a liver transplant. Among the T cells, some may be from the graft donor.

The chain employs TRBV5-6 and TRBJ1-5; D gene ambiguous. CDR3 size: 15 residues. The germline CDR1 and CDR2 sequences are SGHDT and YYEEEE. The V gene lost 0 bases and the J gene lost 1 base, with 8 bases spanning the gap. CDR3 DNA: TGTGCCAGCAGCTTGGCGATGGGGAGCAATCAGCCCCAGCATTTT. Its translation is CASSLAMGSNQPQHF.

This clonotype was picked up many times. This sequence joins TRBV18 and TRBJ2-1, with 7 positions matching TRBD2. Trimming took 3 bases from V and 9 from J; bases not matched to a gene: 17. This CDR3 contains 17 residues. The germline V gene has CDR1 KGHSH and CDR2 LQKENI. This CDR3 reads CASSPPGSGAGNGEQFF. DNA of the CDR3: TGTGCCAGCTCACCCCCGGGGAGCGGGGCCGGGAACGGTGAGCAGTTCTTC. The full variable domain, in which reference TRBV18 and TRBJ2-1 provide the parts outside the CDR3, is NAGVMQNPRHLVRRRGQEARLRCSPMKGHSHVYWYRQLPEEGLKFMVYLQKENIIDESGMPKERFSAEFPKEGPSILRIQQVVRGDSAAYFCASSPPGSGAGNGEQFFGPGTRLTVL.

This clonotype was seen repeatedly, ten times or more. This chain joins TRBV6-5 and TRBJ2-7, with TRBD1 identical over 7 bases. Per germline, CDR1 MNHEY and CDR2 SVGAGI. The CDR3 spans 13 residues. V shed 6 bases and J 3 bases; nucleotides not matched to a gene: 5. The CDR3 sequence: CASSRGQSYEQYF. DNA of the CDR3: TGTGCCAGCAGCCGGGGACAGAGCTACGAGCAGTACTTC.

By frequency in the sample, this clonotype is medium-sized. The rearrangement uses TRBV5-6 and TRBJ1-1; D remains unclear. The CDR3 consists of 14 residues. V dropped 6 bases and J dropped 1 base, with 13 bases sitting between them. The germline CDR1 and CDR2 sequences are SGHDT and YYEEEE. The CDR3 region has the DNA TGTGCCAGCACCCTGACCCGGGCGAACACTGAAGCTTTCTTT. As protein: CASTLTRANTEAFF.

The CDR3 protein is CASSLNGPRGYTF. CDR3 DNA: TGTGCCAGCAGTTTAAACGGTCCACGCGGCTACACCTTC. The chain joins TRBV27 to TRBJ1-2; unclear D gene. Looked up from germline, CDR1 is MNHEY and CDR2 is SMNVEV (reference sequence). The CDR3 is made up of 13 amino acids. V lost 2 bases, J lost 8 bases, and 12 bases lay in between.

This clonotype is medium-sized by share. V and J are TRBV19 and TRBJ1-5; no firm D call. This CDR3 region has 15 residues. The germline V and J ends were trimmed by 4 bases and 1 base, with 11 bases remaining between them. Germline V gene data show CDR1 as LNHDA and CDR2 as SQIVND (reference sequence). The CDR3 loop is CASSKEGWSNQPQHF. The CDR3 nucleotides read TGTGCCAGTAGTAAGGAGGGCTGGAGCAATCAGCCCCAGCATTTT.

This clonotype was detected only once. A much larger clone sits a single nucleotide away, making a read error possible. The V and J genes are TRBV7-2 and TRBJ1-2, with a possible D match to TRBD1 (5 bases). The CDR3 extends over 12 amino acids. The V gene's germline CDR1 is SGHTA and CDR2 FQGNSA. V was trimmed by 5 bases and J by 10 bases, leaving 14 bases between them. The CDR3 here is CASSPGGDDYTF. Written as DNA, the CDR3 is TGTGCCAGCAGCCCCGGGGGGGATGACTACACCTTC.

Relative to its sample, this clonotype is medium-sized. The V and J genes are TRBV18 and TRBJ1-1; D is unresolved. The CDR3 has 13 amino acids. Trimming pared 3 bases from V and 4 bases from J, leaving 9 bases between. The germline V gene has CDR1 KGHSH and CDR2 LQKENI. The CDR3 loop reads CASSPIKGTEAFF. CDR3 nucleotide sequence: TGTGCCAGCTCACCTATTAAAGGCACTGAAGCTTTCTTT.

The gene calls are TRBV20-1 and TRBJ1-1, with D possibly matching TRBD1 (6 bases). The CDR3 consists of 11 residues. Germline lookup yields CDR1 DFQATT and CDR2 SNEGSKA (reference sequence). Between the trimmed V and J ends, which lost 4 bases and 7 bases, there was a span of 10 bases. CDR3 sequence reads: CSAIRQVEAFF. For the CDR3, the DNA is TGCAGTGCTATTAGACAGGTTGAAGCTTTCTTT.

Sample share makes this clonotype medium-sized. The rearrangement links TRBV18 to TRBJ1-4; D is undetermined. The CDR3 contains 14 residues. CDR1 is KGHSH and CDR2 is LQKENI in the germline V gene. The V and J ends lost 0 bases and 4 bases respectively, with 6 bases between them. CDR3 sequence: CASSPPLLNEKLFF. The CDR3 DNA sequence: TGTGCCAGCTCACCACCGTTACTTAATGAAAAACTGTTTTTT.

There are a few counts of this clonotype. The genes are TRBV5-6 and TRBJ1-1, with 7 bases matching TRBD1. Trimming cost V 5 bases and J 1 base; bases outside gene matches: 11. The length of the CDR3 is 16 residues. Germline CDR1 and CDR2: SGHDT and YYEEEE. CDR3 DNA: TGTGCCAGCAGTTTTAACAGGGGCCGTCGGAACACTGAAGCTTTCTTT. Its protein is CASSFNRGRRNTEAFF.

This clonotype was counted between two and nine times. The V call is TRBV5-4, the J call TRBJ2-3, with 8 bases lining up with TRBD2. Per the germline V gene, CDR1 is SGHNT and CDR2 is YYREEE (reference sequence). CDR3 length: 15 residues. V gave up 6 bases and J gave up 1 base; unmatched junction bases: 7. CDR3 in DNA: TGTGCCAGCAATCCTGCGGGGGGCCGCACAGATACGCAGTATTTT. Translated, it gives CASNPAGGRTDTQYF. Filled out from reference TRBV5-4 and TRBJ2-3, the complete variable domain reads ETGVTQSPTHLIKTRGQQVTLRCSSQSGHNTVSWYQQALGQGPQFIFQYYREEENGRGNFPPRFSGLQFPNYSSELNVNALELDDSALYLCASNPAGGRTDTQYFGPGTRLTVL.

For this clonotype: A clone one base away is much larger, so this may be a read error. The CDR3 nucleotides are TGTGCCAGCAGAACCGGGACAGGGGTTTCACCCCTCCACTTT. This encodes CASRTGTGVSPLHF. The rearrangement joins TRBV6-1 to TRBJ1-6, with 10 bases fitting TRBD1. CDR1 is MNHNS, CDR2 SASEGT, per germline. This CDR3 comprises 14 residues. Germline trimming cut 6 bases from V and 9 bases from J; bases unmatched to any gene: 5.

This clonotype was picked up a small number of times. V gene TRBV19 combines with J gene TRBJ1-2, with no clear D. This CDR3 comprises 13 residues. Germline assignment: CDR1 LNHDA and CDR2 SQIVND (reference sequence). V lost 1 base, J lost 7 bases, and 10 bases lay in between. In DNA form, the CDR3 reads TGTGCCAGTAGTATAGGCGGGATGCGTGGCTACACCTTC. Encoded protein: CASSIGGMRGYTF.

This clonotype was detected ten times or more. The chain has TRBV7-2 and TRBJ1-2; 7 bases are a match to TRBD1. The CDR3 is 14 residues long. Germline CDR1 and CDR2: SGHTA and FQGNSA. V gave up 1 base and J gave up 5 bases; unmatched junction bases: 4. The CDR3 DNA reads TGTGCCAGCAGCTTAGAGGGGGCTTTATATGGCTACACCTTC. Its protein product is CASSLEGALYGYTF.

This clonotype was counted many times. This chain connects TRBV6-5 to TRBJ2-2, with a tentative D call TRBD1 (5 bases). Between the trimmed V and J ends, which lost 0 bases and 4 bases, there was a span of 9 bases. Germline V gives CDR1 MNHEY, CDR2 SVGAGI. The CDR3 has 15 residues. In nucleotides, the CDR3 is TGTGCCAGCAGTTACTCAAGGGGCCCCACCGGGGAGCTGTTTTTT. It is translated as CASSYSRGPTGELFF.

The chain uses TRBV20-1 and TRBJ1-1, with 10 nucleotides matching TRBD1. CDR1 is DFQATT and CDR2 is SNEGSKA in the germline V gene (reference sequence). The CDR3 is 13 residues long. Losses at the gene ends were 3 bases for V and 5 bases for J; bases not matched to a gene: 3. CDR3 in amino acids: CSARDRGITEAFF. The CDR3 DNA reads as TGCAGTGCTAGGGACAGGGGGATAACTGAAGCTTTCTTT.

This clonotype was seen at least ten times. The J gene is TRBJ1-2, the V gene TRBV6-6; 10 nucleotides line up with TRBD1. Germline V gene data show CDR1 as MNHNY and CDR2 as SVGAGI (reference sequence). J lost 7 bases, V lost 6 bases, and 2 bases had no gene match. This CDR3 comprises 12 residues. The CDR3: CASRRQGAGYTF. The CDR3 nucleotides read TGTGCCAGCAGAAGACAGGGGGCTGGCTACACCTTC.

This clonotype ranks as medium-sized. The chain couples TRBV30 to TRBJ1-1; D might be TRBD1 (6 bases). The CDR3 extends over 17 amino acids. CDR1 is GTSNPN and CDR2 is SVGIG in the germline V gene (reference sequence). The V end lost 3 bases, the J end lost 4 bases, and 24 bases lay between the germline ends. CDR3 DNA: TGTGCCTGGAGCCTATGGGACACACAGTGGGGTATCACTGAAGCTTTCTTT. Its translation: CAWSLWDTQWGITEAFF.

This chain connects TRBV6-5 to TRBJ2-3, with D possibly matching TRBD2 (6 bases). V was clipped by 6 bases and J by 2 bases, with 15 bases between them. The germline gives CDR1 MNHEY, CDR2 SVGAGI. This CDR3 comprises 15 residues. As DNA, the CDR3 is TGTGCCAGCAGGGAGCAGGCGGGGATCACAGATACGCAGTATTTT. Residues: CASREQAGITDTQYF.

Points on this clonotype: The junction does not match germline at one end; this may be a read error. The rearrangement joins TRBV6-6 to TRBJ2-5; unclear D gene. The CDR3 covers 11 residues. Per germline, CDR1 MNHNY and CDR2 SVGAGI (reference sequence). The CDR3 sequence is CASSYPGLPNF. The CDR3 DNA reads as TGTGCCAGCAGTTACCCGGGCCTCCCAAACTTC.

This clonotype was recorded many times. This chain links TRBV5-6 with TRBJ1-2; maybe TRBD1 (5 bases). This CDR3 is 14 amino acids long. Trimming stripped 2 bases from V and 4 bases from J, with 12 bases between. Germline-derived CDR1 and CDR2 are SGHDT and YYEEEE. The CDR3 DNA reads TGTGCCAGCAGCTTCCTCGACAGATCCTATGGCTACACCTTC. This gives the protein CASSFLDRSYGYTF.

This clonotype was detected a few times. The rearrangement joins TRBV5-4 to TRBJ2-5; possibly TRBD2 for D (5 bases). Trimming shortened V by 2 bases and J by 3 bases, and 8 bases separated the two germline ends. This CDR3 is built from 13 residues. Germline CDR1 and CDR2: SGHNT and YYREEE (reference sequence). CDR3 in amino acids: CASSFAGKETQYF. The CDR3 DNA is TGTGCCAGCAGCTTCGCCGGGAAAGAGACCCAGTACTTC.

The DNA of the CDR3 is TGTGCCAGCACTACCCCTCGGGGCGCGGGCGGGGAGCTGTTTTTT. Protein product: CASTTPRGAGGELFF. V is TRBV27 and J is TRBJ2-2; D tentatively reads TRBD1 or TRBD2 (5 bases each). In germline, CDR1 is MNHEY, CDR2 SMNVEV (reference sequence). The CDR3 has 15 residues. V was trimmed by 7 bases and J by 7 bases, leaving 19 bases between them.

Sample share makes this clonotype medium-sized. The rearrangement joins TRBV29-1 to TRBJ1-1; D is unresolved. Looked up from germline, CDR1 is SQVTM and CDR2 is ANQGSEA. V dropped 2 bases and J dropped 1 base, with 8 bases sitting between them. CDR3 length: 13 amino acids. The CDR3 loop is CSVEKTRNTEAFF. The CDR3 nucleotides read TGCAGCGTTGAAAAAACGCGGAACACTGAAGCTTTCTTT.

By sample fraction, this clonotype is medium-sized. The chain links TRBV18 to TRBJ1-2, with D perhaps TRBD1 (5 bases). CDR3 length: 19 amino acids. Trimming left V 3 bases short and J 2 bases short, with 25 bases between. Germline CDR1 is KGHSH and CDR2 is LQKENI. Here the CDR3 reads CASSPSRSGLTSRNYGYTF. DNA for the CDR3: TGTGCCAGCTCACCGTCGCGATCGGGGCTCACCTCCCGGAACTATGGCTACACCTTC.